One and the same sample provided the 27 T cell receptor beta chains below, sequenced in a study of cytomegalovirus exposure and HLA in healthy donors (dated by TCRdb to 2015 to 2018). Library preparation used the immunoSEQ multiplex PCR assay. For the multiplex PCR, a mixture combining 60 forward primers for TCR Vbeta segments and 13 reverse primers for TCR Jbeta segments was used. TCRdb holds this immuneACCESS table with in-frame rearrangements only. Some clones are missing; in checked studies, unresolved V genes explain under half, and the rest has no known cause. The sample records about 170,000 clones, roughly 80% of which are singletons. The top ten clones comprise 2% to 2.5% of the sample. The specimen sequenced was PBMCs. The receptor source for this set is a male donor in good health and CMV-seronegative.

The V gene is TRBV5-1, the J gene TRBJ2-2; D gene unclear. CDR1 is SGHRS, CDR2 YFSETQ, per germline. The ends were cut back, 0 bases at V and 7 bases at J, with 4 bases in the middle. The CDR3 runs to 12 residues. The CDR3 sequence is CASSLAFGELFF. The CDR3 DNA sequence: TGCGCCAGCAGCTTGGCCTTCGGGGAGCTGTTTTTT. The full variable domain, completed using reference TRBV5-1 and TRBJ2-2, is KAGVTQTPRYLIKTRGQQVTLSCSPISGHRSVSWYQQTPGQGLQFLFEYFSETQRNKGNFPGRFSGRQFSNSRSEMNVSTLELGDSALYLCASSLAFGELFFGEGSRLTVL.

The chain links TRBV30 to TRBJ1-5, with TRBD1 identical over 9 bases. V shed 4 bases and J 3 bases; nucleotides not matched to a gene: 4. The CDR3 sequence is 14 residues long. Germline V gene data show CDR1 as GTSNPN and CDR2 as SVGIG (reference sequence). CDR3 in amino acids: CAWTGTGYNQPQHF. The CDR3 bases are TGTGCCTGGACTGGGACAGGGTACAATCAGCCCCAGCATTTT.

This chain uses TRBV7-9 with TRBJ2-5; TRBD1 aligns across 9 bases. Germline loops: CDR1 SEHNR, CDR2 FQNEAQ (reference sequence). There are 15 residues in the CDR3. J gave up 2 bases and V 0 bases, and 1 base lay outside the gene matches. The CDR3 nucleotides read TGTGCCAGCAGCTTAGCAGGACAGGGGCAAGAGACCCAGTACTTC. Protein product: CASSLAGQGQETQYF.

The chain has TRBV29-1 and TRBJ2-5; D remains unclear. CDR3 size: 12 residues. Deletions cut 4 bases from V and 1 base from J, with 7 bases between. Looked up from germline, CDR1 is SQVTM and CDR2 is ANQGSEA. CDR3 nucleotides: TGCAGCGTTGTCCCCGGCCAAGAGACCCAGTACTTC. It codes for CSVVPGQETQYF.

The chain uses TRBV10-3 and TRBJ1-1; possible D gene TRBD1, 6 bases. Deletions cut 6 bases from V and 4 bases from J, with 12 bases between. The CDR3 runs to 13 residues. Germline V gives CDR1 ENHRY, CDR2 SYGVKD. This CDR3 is CAIRKTGSTEAFF. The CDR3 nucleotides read TGTGCCATCAGGAAAACAGGGAGCACTGAAGCTTTCTTT.

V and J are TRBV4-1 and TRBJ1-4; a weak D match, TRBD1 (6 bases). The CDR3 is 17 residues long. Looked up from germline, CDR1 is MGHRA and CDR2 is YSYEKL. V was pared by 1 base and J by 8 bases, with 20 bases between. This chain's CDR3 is CASSQVNQGRFREKLFF. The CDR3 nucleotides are TGCGCCAGCAGCCAAGTCAATCAGGGGCGTTTTCGAGAAAAACTGTTTTTT.

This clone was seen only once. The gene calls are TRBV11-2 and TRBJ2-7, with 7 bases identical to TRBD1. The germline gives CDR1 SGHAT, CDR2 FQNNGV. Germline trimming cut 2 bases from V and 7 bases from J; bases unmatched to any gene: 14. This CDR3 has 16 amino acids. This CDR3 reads CASSLFATDRAREQYF. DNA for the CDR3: TGTGCCAGCAGCTTATTCGCTACTGACAGGGCTCGGGAGCAGTACTTC.

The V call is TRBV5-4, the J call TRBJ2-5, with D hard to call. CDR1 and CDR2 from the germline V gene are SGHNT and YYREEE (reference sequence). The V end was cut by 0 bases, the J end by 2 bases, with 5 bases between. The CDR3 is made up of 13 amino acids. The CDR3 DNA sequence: TGTGCCAGCAGCTTGGTGACTCAAGAGACCCAGTACTTC. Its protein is CASSLVTQETQYF.

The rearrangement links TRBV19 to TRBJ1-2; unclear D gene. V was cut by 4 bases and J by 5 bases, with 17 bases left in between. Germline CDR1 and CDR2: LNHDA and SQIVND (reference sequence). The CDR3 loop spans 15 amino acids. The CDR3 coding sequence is TGTGCCAGTAGTACCCTGACGGGGAGCGTTTATGGCTACACCTTC. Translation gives CASSTLTGSVYGYTF.

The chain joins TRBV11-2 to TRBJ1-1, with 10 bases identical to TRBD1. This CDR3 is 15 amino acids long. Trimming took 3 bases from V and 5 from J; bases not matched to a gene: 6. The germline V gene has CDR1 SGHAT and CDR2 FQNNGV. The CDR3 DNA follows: TGTGCCAGCAGCTTCACCGGGACAGGGGTAACTGAAGCTTTCTTT. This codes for CASSFTGTGVTEAFF.

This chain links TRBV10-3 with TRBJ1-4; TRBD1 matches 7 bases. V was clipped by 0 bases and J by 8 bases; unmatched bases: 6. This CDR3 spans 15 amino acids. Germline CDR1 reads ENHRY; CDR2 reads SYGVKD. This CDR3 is CAISESTGRPEKLFF. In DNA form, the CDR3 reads TGTGCCATCAGTGAGTCGACAGGGCGCCCAGAAAAACTGTTTTTT.

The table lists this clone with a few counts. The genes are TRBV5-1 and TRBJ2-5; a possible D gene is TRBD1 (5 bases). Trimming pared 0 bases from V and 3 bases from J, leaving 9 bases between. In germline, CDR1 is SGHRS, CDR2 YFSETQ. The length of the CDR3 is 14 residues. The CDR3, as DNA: TGCGCCAGCAGCTTGGAGGGGTGGAAAGAGACCCAGTACTTC. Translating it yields CASSLEGWKETQYF.

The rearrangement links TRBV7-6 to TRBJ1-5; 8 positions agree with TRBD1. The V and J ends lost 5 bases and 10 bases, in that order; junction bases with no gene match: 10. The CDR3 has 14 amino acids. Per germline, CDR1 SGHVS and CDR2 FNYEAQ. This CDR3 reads CASSEGQGIGPQHF. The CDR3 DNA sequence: TGTGCCAGCAGCGAAGGACAGGGCATAGGCCCCCAGCATTTT.

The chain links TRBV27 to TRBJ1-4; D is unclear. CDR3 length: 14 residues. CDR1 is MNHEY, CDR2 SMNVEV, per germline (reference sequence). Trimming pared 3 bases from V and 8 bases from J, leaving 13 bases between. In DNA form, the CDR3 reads TGTGCCAGCAGTTTGTCCGGGAACCCAGAAAAACTGTTTTTT. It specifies CASSLSGNPEKLFF.

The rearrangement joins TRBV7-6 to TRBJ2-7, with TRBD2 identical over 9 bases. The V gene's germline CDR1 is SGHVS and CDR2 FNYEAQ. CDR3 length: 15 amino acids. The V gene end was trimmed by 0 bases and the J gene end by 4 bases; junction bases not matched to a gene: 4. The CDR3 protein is CASSLAGGGAYEQYF. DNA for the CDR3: TGTGCCAGCAGCTTAGCGGGCGGGGGGGCTTACGAGCAGTACTTC.

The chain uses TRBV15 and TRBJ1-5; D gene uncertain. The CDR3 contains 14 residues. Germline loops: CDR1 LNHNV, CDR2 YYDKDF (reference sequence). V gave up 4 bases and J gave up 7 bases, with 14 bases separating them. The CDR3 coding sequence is TGTGCCACCAGCATAGCCGGAGTTGGACAGCCCCAGCATTTT. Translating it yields CATSIAGVGQPQHF. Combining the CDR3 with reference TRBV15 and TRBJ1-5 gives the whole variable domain DAMVIQNPRYQVTQFGKPVTLSCSQTLNHNVMYWYQQKSSQAPKLLFHYYDKDFNNEADTPDNFQSRRPNTSFCFLDIRSPGLGDTAMYLCATSIAGVGQPQHFGDGTRLSIL.

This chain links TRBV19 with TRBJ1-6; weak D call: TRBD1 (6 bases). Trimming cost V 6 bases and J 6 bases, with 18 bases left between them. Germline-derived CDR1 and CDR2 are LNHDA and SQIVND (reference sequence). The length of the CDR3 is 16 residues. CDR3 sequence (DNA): TGTGCCAGTAGCCCATCCCCGGACAGCCGTAATTCACCCCTCCACTTT. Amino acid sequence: CASSPSPDSRNSPLHF.

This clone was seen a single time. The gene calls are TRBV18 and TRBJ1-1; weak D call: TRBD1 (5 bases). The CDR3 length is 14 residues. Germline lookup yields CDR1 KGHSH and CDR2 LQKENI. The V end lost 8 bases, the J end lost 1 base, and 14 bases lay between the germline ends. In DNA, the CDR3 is TGTGCCAGCGACCAAGGGGTGGGGAACACTGAAGCTTTCTTT. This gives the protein CASDQGVGNTEAFF.

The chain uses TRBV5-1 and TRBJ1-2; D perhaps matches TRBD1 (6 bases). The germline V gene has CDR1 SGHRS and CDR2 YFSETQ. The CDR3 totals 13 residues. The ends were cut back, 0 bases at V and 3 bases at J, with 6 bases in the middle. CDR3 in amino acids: CASSLGQDYGYTF. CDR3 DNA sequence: TGCGCCAGCAGCTTGGGACAGGACTATGGCTACACCTTC.

The CDR3 DNA follows: TGTGCCAGCAGCTTGAATCCTAGCGGGTCCTACGAGCAGTACTTC. Translated, it gives CASSLNPSGSYEQYF. The chain employs TRBV5-4 and TRBJ2-7; 8 nucleotides align to TRBD2. CDR1 is SGHNT and CDR2 is YYREEE in the germline V gene (reference sequence). This CDR3 contains 15 residues. Trimming took 1 base from V and 1 from J; bases not matched to a gene: 4.

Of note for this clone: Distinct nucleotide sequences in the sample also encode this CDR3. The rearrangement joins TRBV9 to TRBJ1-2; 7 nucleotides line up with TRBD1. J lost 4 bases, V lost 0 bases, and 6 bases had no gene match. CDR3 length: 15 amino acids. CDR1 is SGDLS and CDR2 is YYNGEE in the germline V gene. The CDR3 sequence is CASSVAGGQTYGYTF. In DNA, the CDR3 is TGTGCCAGCAGCGTAGCTGGGGGACAGACCTATGGCTACACCTTC.

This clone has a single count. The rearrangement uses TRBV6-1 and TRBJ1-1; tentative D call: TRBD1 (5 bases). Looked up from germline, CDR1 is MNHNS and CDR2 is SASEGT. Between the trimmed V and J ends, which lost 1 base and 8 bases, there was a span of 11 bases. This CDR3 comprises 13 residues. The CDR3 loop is CASSEGRGIEAFF. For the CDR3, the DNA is TGTGCCAGCAGTGAAGGTAGGGGTATCGAAGCTTTCTTT.

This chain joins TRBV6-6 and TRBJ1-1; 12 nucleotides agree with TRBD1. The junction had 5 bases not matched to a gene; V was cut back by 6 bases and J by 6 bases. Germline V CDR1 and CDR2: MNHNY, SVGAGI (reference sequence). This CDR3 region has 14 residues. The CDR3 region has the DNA TGTGCCAGCAGCTCGGGACAGGGGGCCTCTGAAGCTTTCTTT. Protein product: CASSSGQGASEAFF.

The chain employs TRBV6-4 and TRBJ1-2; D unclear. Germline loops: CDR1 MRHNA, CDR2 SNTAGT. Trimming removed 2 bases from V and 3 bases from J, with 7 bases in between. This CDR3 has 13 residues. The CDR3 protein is CASSDGQDYGYTF. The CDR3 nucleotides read TGTGCCAGCAGTGACGGGCAGGACTATGGCTACACCTTC.

The CDR3 bases are TGTGCCAGCAGTGAATCTCCAGGGACTAGTGAGCAGTTCTTC. Protein product: CASSESPGTSEQFF. The V gene is TRBV6-1, the J gene TRBJ2-1, with TRBD2 matching over 8 bases. The CDR3 contains 14 residues. The ends lost 2 bases at V and 9 bases at J; junction bases unmatched: 6. Germline V gives CDR1 MNHNS, CDR2 SASEGT.

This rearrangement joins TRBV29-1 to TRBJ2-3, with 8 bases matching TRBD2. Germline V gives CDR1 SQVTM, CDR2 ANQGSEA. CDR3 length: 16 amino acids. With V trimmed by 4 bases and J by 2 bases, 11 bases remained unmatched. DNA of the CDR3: TGCAGCGTTGGCTCCGGCGGGGGGCTTACCACAGATACGCAGTATTTT. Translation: CSVGSGGGLTTDTQYF.

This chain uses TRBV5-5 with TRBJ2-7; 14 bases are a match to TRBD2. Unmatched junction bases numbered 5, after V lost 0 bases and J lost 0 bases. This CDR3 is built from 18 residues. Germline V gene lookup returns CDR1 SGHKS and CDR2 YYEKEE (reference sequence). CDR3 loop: CASSLAEGLAGDSYEQYF. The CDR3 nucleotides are TGTGCCAGCAGCTTGGCCGAGGGACTAGCGGGGGACTCCTACGAGCAGTACTTC. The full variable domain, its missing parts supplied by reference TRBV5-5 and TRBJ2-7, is DAGVTQSPTHLIKTRGQQVTLRCSPISGHKSVSWYQQVLGQGPQFIFQYYEKEERGRGNFPDRFSARQFPNYSSELNVNALLLGDSALYLCASSLAEGLAGDSYEQYFGPGTRLTVT.